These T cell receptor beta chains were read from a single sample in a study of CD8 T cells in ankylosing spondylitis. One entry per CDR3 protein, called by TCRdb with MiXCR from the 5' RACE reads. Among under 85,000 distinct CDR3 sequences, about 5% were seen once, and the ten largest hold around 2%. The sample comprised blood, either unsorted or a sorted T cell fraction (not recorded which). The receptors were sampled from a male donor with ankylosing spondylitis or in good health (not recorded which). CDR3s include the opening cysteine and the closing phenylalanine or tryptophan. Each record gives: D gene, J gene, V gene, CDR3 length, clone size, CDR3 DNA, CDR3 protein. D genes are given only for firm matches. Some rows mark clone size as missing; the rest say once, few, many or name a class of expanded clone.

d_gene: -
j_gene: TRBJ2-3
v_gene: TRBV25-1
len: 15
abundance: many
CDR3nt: TGTGCCAGCAGTGAATTGGGGGGCTCGGCAGATACGCAGTATTTT
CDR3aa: CASSELGGSADTQYF

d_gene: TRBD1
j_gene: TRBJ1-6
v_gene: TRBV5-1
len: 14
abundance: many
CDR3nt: TGCGCCAGCAGCGGGACAGGGGTCAATTCACCCCTCCACTTT
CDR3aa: CASSGTGVNSPLHF

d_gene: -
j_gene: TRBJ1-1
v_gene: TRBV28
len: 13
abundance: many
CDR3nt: TGTGCCAGCGCTCAGGGTGGGGACACTGAAGCTTTCTTT
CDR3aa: CASAQGGDTEAFF

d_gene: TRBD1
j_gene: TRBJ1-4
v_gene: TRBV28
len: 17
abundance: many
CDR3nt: TGTGCCAGCAGGACGTTGACAGGGCCCGCAACTAATGAAAAACTGTTTTTT
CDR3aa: CASRTLTGPATNEKLFF

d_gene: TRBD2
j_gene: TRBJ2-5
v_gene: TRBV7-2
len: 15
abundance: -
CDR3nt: TGTGCCAGCAGCTTAGGTAGCGGGGGCCAAGAGACCCAGTACTTC
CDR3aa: CASSLGSGGQETQYF

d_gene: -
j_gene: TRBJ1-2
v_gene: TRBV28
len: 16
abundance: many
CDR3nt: TGTGCCAGCAGCATGCCCCGAGGGGGAGGTAACTATGGCTACACCTTC
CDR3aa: CASSMPRGGGNYGYTF

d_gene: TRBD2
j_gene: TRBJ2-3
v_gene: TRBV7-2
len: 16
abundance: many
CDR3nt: TGTGCCAGCAGCCCCCTTCCGGGGGGGGGCACAGATACGCAGTATTTT
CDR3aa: CASSPLPGGGTDTQYF

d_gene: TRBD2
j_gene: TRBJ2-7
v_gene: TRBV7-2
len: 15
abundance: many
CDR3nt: TGTGCCAGCAGCCCCCGCCTAGCGGACGCCTACGAGCAGTACTTC
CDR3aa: CASSPRLADAYEQYF

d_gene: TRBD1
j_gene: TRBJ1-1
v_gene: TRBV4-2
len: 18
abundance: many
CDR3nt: TGTGCCAGCAGCCAAGGTTTAAGTGGCGGGACAGGGGGCACTGAAGCTTTCTTT
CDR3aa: CASSQGLSGGTGGTEAFF

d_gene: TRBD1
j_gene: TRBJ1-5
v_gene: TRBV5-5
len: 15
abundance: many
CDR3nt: TGTGCCAGCAGCCTCAGGACAGGGACAAATCAGCCCCAGCATTTT
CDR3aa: CASSLRTGTNQPQHF

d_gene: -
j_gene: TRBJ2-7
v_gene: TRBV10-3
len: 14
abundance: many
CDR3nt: TGTGCCATCAGCCGGGACAAGAGCTCCTACGAGCAGTACTTC
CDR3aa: CAISRDKSSYEQYF

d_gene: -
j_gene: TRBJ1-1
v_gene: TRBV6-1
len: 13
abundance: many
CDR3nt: TGTGCCAGCAGGTGGGCTGGAAACACTGAAGCTTTCTTT
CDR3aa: CASRWAGNTEAFF

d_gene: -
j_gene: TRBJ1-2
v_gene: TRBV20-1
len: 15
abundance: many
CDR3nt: TGCAGTGCCCCGGAGGGGGGATCTGTTAACTATGGCTACACCTTC
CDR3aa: CSAPEGGSVNYGYTF

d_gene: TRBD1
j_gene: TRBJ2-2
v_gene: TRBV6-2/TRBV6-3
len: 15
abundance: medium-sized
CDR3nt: TGTGCCAGCAGTCGGGGACAGTCGGAAACCGGGGAGCTGTTTTTT
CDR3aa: CASSRGQSETGELFF

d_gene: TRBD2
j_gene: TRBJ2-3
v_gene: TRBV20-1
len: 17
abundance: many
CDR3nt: TGCTGTGCTAGCGGACCTAGCGGGGGAAGGGGCACAGATACGCAGTATTTT
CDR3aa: CCASGPSGGRGTDTQYF

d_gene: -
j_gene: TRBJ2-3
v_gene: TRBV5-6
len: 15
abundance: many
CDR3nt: TGCGCCAGCAGCTTGGCCGGGACTAGCACAGATACGCAGTATTTT
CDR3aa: CASSLAGTSTDTQYF

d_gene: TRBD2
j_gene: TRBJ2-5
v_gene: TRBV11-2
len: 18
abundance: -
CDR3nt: TGTGCCAGCTCGCCGGCGGCTAGCGGGGGCCCGTACCAAGAGACCCAGTACTTC
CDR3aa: CASSPAASGGPYQETQYF

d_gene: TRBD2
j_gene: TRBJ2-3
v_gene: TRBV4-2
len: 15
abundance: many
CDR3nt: TGTGCCAGCAGCCCCTCAATAGCGGGGACAGATACGCAGTATTTT
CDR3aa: CASSPSIAGTDTQYF

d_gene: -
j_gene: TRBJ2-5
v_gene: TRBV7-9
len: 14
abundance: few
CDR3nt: TGTGCCAGCAGCCTATCCACAAGGGCGTCGACCCAGTACTTC
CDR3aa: CASSLSTRASTQYF

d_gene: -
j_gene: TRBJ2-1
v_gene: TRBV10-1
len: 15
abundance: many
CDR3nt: TGCGCCAGCAGTGAGTCCCCCCAACCGAACAATGAGCAGTTCTTC
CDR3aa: CASSESPQPNNEQFF

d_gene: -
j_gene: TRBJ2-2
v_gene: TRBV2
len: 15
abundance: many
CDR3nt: TGTGCCAGCACCCCTGCCAGGGTAGACACCGGGGAGCTGTTTTTT
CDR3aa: CASTPARVDTGELFF

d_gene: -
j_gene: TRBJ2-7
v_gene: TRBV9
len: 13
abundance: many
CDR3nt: TGTGCCAGCAGTTTTTCCCCCCGTAACGAGCAGTACTTC
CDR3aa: CASSFSPRNEQYF

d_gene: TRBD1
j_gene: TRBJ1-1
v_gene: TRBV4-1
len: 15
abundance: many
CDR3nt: TGCGCCAGCAGCGTTCGACAGGGAGGCGACACTGAAGCTTTCTTT
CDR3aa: CASSVRQGGDTEAFF

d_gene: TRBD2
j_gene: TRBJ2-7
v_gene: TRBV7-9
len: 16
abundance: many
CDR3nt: TGTGCCAGCAGCCCGGGACTAGACCTACGTTCCTACGAGCAGTACTTC
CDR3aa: CASSPGLDLRSYEQYF

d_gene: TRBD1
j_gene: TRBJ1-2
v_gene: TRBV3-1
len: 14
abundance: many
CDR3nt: TGTGCCAGCAGCCAGATGACAGGGGTCGGTGGCTACACCTTC
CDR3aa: CASSQMTGVGGYTF

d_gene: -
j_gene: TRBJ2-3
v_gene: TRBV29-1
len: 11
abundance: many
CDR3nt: TGCAGCGTTCCGACGGAAACCAGGGACTATTTT
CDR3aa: CSVPTETRDYF

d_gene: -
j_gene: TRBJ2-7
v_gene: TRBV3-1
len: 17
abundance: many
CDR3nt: TGTGCCAGCAGCCAAGAGGCGGGCAGCTTGATCTCCTACGAGCAGTACTTC
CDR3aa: CASSQEAGSLISYEQYF

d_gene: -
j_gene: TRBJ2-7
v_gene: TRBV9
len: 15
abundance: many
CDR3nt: TGTGCCAGCAGCGTGGGGCTAGCGAGTGCCTACGAGCAGTACTTC
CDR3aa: CASSVGLASAYEQYF

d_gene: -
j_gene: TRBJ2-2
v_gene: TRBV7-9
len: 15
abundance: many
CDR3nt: TGTGCCAGCAGCTTGTGGCAGGAGAACACCGGGGAGCTGTTTTTT
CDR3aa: CASSLWQENTGELFF

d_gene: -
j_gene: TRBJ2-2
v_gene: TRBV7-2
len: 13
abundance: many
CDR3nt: TGTGCCAGCAGCTTAGGACTCCCAAGGGAGCTGTTTTTT
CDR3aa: CASSLGLPRELFF

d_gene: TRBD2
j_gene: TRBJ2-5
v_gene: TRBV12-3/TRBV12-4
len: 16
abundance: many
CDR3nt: TGTGCCAGCAGTTTAGCGGCAAGCGGGATCCAAGAGACCCAGTACTTC
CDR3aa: CASSLAASGIQETQYF

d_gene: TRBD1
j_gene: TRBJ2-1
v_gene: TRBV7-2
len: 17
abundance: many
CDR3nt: TGTGCCAGCAGCTTAGCAGTGGGACAGGGTATTCATGATGAGCAGTTCTTC
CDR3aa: CASSLAVGQGIHDEQFF

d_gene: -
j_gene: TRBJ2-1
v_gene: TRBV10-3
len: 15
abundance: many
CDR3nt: TGTGCCATCAGTGAGCGGAGCGGCCCCTACAATGAGCAGTTCTTC
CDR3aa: CAISERSGPYNEQFF

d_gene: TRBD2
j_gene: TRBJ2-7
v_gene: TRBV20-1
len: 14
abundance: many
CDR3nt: TGCAGTGCTCTTTCTAGCGGGCTCTCCTACGAGCAGTACTTC
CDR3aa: CSALSSGLSYEQYF

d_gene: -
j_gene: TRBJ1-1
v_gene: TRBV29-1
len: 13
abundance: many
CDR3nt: TGCAGCGTCGAGGCTGGGCACAACACTGAAGCTTTCTTT
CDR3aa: CSVEAGHNTEAFF

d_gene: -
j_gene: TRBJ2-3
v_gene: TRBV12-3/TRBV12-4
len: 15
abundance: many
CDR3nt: TGTGCCAGCAGTTTTGGGACTTACACCACAGATACGCAGTATTTT
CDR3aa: CASSFGTYTTDTQYF

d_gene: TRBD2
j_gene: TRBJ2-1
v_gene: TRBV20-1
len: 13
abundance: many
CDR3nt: TGCAGTGCCCTAGGGACTAGGATCAATGAGCAGTTCTTC
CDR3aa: CSALGTRINEQFF

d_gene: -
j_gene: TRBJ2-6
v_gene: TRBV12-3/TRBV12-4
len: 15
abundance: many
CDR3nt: TGTGCCAGCCTCCCAGGGACTTCTGGGGCCAACGTCCTGACTTTC
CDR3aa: CASLPGTSGANVLTF

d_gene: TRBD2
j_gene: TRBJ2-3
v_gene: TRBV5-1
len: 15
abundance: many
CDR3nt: TGCGCCAGCAGCTTGTCACTAGCGGGAGGAGATACGCAGTATTTT
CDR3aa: CASSLSLAGGDTQYF

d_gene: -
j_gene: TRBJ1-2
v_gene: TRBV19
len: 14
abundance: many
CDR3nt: TGTGCCAGTAGTCCGGGATCCTCGATCTATGGCTACACCTTC
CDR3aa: CASSPGSSIYGYTF

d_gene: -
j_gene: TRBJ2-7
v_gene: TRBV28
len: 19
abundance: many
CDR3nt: TGTGCCAGCAGTGGATCCTATGGTAGGACAGACTTTTCGTCCTACGAGCAGTACTTC
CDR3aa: CASSGSYGRTDFSSYEQYF

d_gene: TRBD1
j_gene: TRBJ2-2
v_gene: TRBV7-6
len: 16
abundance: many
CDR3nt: TGTGCCAGCAGCTTAGCTCCAGGGGGCTTCACCGGGGAGCTGTTTTTT
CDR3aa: CASSLAPGGFTGELFF

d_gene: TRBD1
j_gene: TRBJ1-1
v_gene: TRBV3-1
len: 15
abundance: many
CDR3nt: TGTGCCAGCAGCCAACGACAGGGAGGGGGGACTGAAGCTTTCTTT
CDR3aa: CASSQRQGGGTEAFF

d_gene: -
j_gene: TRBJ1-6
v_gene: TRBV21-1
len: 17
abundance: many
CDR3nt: TGTGCCAGCAGCAAATATCCAGGGAGCTCCTATAATTCACCCCTCCACTTT
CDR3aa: CASSKYPGSSYNSPLHF

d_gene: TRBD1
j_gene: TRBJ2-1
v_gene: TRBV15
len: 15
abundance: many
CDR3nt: TGTGCCACCAGCAGAGTTAGGACAGGGGTAAATGAGCAGTTCTTC
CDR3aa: CATSRVRTGVNEQFF

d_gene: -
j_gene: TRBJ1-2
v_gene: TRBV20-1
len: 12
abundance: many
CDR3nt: TGCAGTGCTAGCCCTGAAAGCTATGGCTACACCTTC
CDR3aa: CSASPESYGYTF

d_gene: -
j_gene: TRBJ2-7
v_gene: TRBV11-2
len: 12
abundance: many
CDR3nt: TGTGCCAGCAGCCTCATGAACTACGAGCAGTACTTC
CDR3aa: CASSLMNYEQYF

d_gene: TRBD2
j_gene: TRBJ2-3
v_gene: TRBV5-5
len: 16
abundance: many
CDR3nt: TGTGCCAGCAGCCACGTGACTAGCGGGGGAACAGATACGCAGTATTTT
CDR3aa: CASSHVTSGGTDTQYF

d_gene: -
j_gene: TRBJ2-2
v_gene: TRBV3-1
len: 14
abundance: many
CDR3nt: TGTGCCAGCAGCCGCCGACAGGACACCGGGGAGCTGTTTTTT
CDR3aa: CASSRRQDTGELFF

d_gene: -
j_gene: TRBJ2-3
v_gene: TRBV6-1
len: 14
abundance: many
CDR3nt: TGTGCCAGCAGTGAGACAGGAGGCACAGATACGCAGTATTTT
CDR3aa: CASSETGGTDTQYF

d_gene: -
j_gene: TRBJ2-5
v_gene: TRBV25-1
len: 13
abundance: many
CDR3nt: TGTGCCAGCAGTGCTTGGGGCCGAGAGACCCAGTACTTC
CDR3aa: CASSAWGRETQYF

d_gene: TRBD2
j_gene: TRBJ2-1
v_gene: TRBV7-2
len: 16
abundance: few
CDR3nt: TGTGCCAGCAGCTTGTCCGGGACTAACCCCTGGGATGAGCAGTTCTTC
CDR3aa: CASSLSGTNPWDEQFF

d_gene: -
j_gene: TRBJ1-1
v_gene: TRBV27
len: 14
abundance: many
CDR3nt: TGTGCCAGCAGTCCCAGACTTCCGTCGACTGAAGCTTTCTTT
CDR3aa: CASSPRLPSTEAFF

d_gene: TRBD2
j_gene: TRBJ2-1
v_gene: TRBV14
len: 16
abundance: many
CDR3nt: TGTGCCAGCAGCCAAGTAAAAGGCGGGGGGGCCAATGAGCAGTTCTTC
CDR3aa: CASSQVKGGGANEQFF

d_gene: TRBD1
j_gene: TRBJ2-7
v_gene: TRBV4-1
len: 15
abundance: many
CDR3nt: TGCGCCAGCAGCCCGAGGGGACAGGGGGCGGGGGAGCAGTACTTC
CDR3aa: CASSPRGQGAGEQYF

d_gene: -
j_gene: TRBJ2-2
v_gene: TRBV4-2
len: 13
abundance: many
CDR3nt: TGTGCCAGCAGCTCACACGGGACCGGGGAGCTGTTTTTT
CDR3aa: CASSSHGTGELFF

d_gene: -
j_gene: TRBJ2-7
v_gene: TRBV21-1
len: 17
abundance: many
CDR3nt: TGTGCCATCCAGAACATATTGACAGGGTCGAGTGGCTACGAGCAGTACTTC
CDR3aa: CAIQNILTGSSGYEQYF